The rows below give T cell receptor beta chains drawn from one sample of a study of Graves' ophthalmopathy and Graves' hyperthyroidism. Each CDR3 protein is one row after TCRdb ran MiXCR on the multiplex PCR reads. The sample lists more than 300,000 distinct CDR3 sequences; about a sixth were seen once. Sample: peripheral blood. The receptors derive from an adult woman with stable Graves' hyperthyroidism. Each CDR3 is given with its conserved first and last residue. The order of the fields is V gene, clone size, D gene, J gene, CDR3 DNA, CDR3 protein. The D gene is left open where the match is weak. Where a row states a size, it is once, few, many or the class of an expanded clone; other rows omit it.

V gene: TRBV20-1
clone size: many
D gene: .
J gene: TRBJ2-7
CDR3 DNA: TGCAGTGCTCCGAACCCTCGGCGCCCGAGCTCCTACGAGCAGTACTTC
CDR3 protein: CSAPNPRRPSSYEQYF

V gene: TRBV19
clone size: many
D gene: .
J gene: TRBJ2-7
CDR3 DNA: TGTGCCAGTAGCCCCGCCCCGCGAGGGGGTGAGCAGTACTTC
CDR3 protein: CASSPAPRGGEQYF

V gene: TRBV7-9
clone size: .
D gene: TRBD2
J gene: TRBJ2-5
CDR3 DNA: TGTGCCACCAGCGGCGGGGGGGGCGAGACCCAGTACTTC
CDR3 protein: CATSGGGGETQYF

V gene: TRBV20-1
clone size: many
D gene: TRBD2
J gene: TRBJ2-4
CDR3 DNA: TGCAGTGCCCGAGGTCCTAGCGGGTTAGCCAAAAACATTCAGTACTTC
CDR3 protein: CSARGPSGLAKNIQYF

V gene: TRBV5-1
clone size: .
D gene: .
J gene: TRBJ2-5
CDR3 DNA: TGCGCCAGCAGCTTGGGTACGACGGCTAGCAGGGCCCAAGAGACCCAGTACTTC
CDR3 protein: CASSLGTTASRAQETQYF

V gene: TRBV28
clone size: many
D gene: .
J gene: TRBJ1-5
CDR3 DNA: TGTGCCAGCAGTTTATCACGGTTGGATACAGGGATGGGTCAGCCCCAGCATTTT
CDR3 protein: CASSLSRLDTGMGQPQHF

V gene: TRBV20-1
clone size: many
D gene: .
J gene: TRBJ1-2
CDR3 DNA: TGCAGTGCTAGTGGGGGCGCGTATGGCTACACCTTC
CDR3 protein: CSASGGAYGYTF

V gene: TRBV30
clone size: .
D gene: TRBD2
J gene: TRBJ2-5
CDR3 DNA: TGTGCCTGGAGTGTGCCCCCCGGGACTAGCAGCGAGACCCAGTACTTC
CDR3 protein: CAWSVPPGTSSETQYF

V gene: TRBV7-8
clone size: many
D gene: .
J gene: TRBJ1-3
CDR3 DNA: TGTGCCAGCAGCAAACATCGGTTCAAACAGGGTCCAGTGAACACCATATATTTT
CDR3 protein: CASSKHRFKQGPVNTIYF

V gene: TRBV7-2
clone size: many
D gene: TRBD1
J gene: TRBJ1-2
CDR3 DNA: TGTGCCAGCAGCCGCGGGGACAGGAGCTATGGCTACACCTTC
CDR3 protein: CASSRGDRSYGYTF

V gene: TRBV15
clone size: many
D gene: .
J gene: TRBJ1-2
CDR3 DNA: TGTGCCACCAGCAGGGGGGGATTGGGCTATGGCTACACCTTC
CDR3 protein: CATSRGGLGYGYTF

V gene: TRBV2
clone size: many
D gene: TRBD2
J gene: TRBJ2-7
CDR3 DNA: TGTGCCAGCAGTGAAATTGGGGACTACTCCTACGAGCAGTACTTC
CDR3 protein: CASSEIGDYSYEQYF

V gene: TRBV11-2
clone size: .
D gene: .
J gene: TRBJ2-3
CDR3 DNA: TGTGCCAGCAGCCCCCCGGGCAGTAGCACAGATACGCAGTATTTT
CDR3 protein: CASSPPGSSTDTQYF

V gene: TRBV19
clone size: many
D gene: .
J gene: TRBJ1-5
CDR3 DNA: TGTGCCAGTAGGGAAACAGGTATCAATCAGCCCCAGCATTTT
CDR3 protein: CASRETGINQPQHF

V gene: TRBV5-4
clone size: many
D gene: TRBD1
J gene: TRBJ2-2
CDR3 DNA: TGTGCCAGCAGCAACAGGGACAGGGGAGGCACCGGGGAGCTGTTTTTT
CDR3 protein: CASSNRDRGGTGELFF

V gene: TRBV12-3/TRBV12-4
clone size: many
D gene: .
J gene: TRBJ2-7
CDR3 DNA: TGTGCCAGCACTTCCCCTCGAGGCCTAACAAGCTACGAGCAGTACTTC
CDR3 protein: CASTSPRGLTSYEQYF

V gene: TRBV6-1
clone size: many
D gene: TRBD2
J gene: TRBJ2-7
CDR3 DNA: TGTGCCAGCAGACGCTCTAGCGGGAGCCCCTACGAGCAGTACTTC
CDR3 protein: CASRRSSGSPYEQYF

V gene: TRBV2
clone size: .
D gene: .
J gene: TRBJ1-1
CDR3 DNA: TGTGCCAGCACCATAGACAGGCCTGAAGCTTTCTTT
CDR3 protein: CASTIDRPEAFF

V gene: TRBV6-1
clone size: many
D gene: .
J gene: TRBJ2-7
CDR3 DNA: TGTGCCAGCAGTGAATTGGACAGCTACGAGCAGTACTTC
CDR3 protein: CASSELDSYEQYF

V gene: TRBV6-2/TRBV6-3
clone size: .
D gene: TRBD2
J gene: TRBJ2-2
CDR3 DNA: TGTGTCAGCAGCCGAGCGGGAGGCACCGGGGAGCTGTTTTTT
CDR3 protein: CVSSRAGGTGELFF

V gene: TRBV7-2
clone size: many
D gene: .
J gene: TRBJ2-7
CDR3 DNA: TGTGCCAGCAGCCCGTGGGCAGGGCCCTACGAGCAGTACTTC
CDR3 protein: CASSPWAGPYEQYF

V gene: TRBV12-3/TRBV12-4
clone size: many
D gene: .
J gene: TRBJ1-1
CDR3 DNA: TGTGCCAGCAGCGGAGGGCCGAATGGGGGTACTGAAGCTTTCTTT
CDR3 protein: CASSGGPNGGTEAFF

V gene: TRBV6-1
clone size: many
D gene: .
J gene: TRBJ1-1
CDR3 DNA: TGTGCCAGCAGTGAAGCGAATACGAACACTGAAGCTTTCTTT
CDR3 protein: CASSEANTNTEAFF

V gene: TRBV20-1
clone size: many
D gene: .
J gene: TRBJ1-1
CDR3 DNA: TGCAGTGTTATCCCAGGGCGACGAATGAACACTGAAGCTTTCTTT
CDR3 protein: CSVIPGRRMNTEAFF

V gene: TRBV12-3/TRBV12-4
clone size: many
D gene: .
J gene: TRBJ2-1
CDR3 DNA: TGTGCCAGCAGTTCCCCGGGACGCCCGTGGAATGAGCAGTTCTTC
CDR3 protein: CASSSPGRPWNEQFF

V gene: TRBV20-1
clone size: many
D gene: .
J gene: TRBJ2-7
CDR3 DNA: TGCAGTGCTAGAGATGTCAGGGCAGCGCGGGCCTACGAGCAGTACTTC
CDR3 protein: CSARDVRAARAYEQYF

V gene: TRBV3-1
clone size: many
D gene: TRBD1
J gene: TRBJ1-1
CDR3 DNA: TGTGCCAGCAGCCGCGGACAGGCGGGGACTGAAGCTTTCTTT
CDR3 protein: CASSRGQAGTEAFF

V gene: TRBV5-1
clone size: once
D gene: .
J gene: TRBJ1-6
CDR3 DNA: TGCGCCAGCAGCTTGGACAGCAATTCACCCCTCCACTTT
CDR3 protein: CASSLDSNSPLHF

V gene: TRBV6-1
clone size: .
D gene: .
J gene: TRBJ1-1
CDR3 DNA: TGTGCCAGCAGGACAGACAGGAACACTGAAGCTTTCTTT
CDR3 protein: CASRTDRNTEAFF

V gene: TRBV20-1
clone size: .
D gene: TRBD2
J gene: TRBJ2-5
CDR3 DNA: TGCAGTGCTAGGAGCGGGGGGGCCTCGGAGACCCAGTACTTC
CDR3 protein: CSARSGGASETQYF

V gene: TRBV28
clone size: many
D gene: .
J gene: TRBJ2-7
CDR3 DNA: TGTGCCAGCAGTTTCGGAACACAGTTTCGGGGTAGCTCCTACGAGCAGTACTTC
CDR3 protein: CASSFGTQFRGSSYEQYF

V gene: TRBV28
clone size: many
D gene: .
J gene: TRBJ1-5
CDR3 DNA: TGTGCCAGCAGGCCAGGAGGGCAGCCCCAGCATTTT
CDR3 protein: CASRPGGQPQHF

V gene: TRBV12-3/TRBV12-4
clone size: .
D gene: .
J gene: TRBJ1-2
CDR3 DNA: TGTGCCAGCAGTTTCGCAGGGGCCAACTATGGCTACACCTTC
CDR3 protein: CASSFAGANYGYTF

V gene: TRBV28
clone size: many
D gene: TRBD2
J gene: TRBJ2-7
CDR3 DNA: TGTGCCAGTATGGGACTAGCGCCTTTTGAGCAGTACTTC
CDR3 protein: CASMGLAPFEQYF

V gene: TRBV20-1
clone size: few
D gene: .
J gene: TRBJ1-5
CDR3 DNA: TGCAGTGCTAGAGACTACAATCAGCCCCAGCATTTT
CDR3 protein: CSARDYNQPQHF

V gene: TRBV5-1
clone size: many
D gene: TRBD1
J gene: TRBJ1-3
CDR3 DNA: TGCGCCAGCAGCTTGGAGGGGGACAGGGGACGATGGAACACCATATATTTT
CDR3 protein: CASSLEGDRGRWNTIYF

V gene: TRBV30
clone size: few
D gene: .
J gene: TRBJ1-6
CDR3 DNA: TGTGCCTGGAGACAGGGAAGCGCCTATAATTCACCCCTCCACTTT
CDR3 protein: CAWRQGSAYNSPLHF

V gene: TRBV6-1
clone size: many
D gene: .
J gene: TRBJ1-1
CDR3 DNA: TGTGCCAGCAGTGAAGGCATGAGCACTGAAGCTTTCTTT
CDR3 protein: CASSEGMSTEAFF

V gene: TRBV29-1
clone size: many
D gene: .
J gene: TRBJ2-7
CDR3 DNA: TGCAGCGTTGAAAAGTCCTACGAGCAGTACTTC
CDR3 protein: CSVEKSYEQYF

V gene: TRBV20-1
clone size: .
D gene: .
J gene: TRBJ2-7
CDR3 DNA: TGCAGTGCTAGAGGGAGGGACGCCTCCTACGAGCAGTACTTC
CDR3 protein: CSARGRDASYEQYF

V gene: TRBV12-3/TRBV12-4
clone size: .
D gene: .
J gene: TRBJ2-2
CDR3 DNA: TGTGCCACTCGAGGGCTCACCGGGGAGCTGTTTTTT
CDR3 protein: CATRGLTGELFF

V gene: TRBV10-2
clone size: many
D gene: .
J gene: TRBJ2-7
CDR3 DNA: TGCGCCAGCAGTGAGTCAGCTTGGCAGGGTAGCGAGCAGTACTTC
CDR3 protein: CASSESAWQGSEQYF

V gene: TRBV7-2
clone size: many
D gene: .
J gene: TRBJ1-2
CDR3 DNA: TGTGCCAGCAGCTTAGCGCAAGGCTCTAACTATGGCTACACCTTC
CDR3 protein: CASSLAQGSNYGYTF

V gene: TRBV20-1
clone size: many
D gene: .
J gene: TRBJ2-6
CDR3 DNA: TGCAGTGCTATTAATCCCCGACAGGACTCTGGGGCCAACGTCCTGACTTTC
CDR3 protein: CSAINPRQDSGANVLTF

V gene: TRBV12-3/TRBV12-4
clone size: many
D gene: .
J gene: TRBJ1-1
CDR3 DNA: TGTGCCAGCAGGTTCGGGTTCGGCACTGAAGCTTTCTTT
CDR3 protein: CASRFGFGTEAFF

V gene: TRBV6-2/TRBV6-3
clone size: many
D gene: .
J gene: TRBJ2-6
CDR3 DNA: TGTGCCAGCAGTTCGCTTTCGGTCATTCCATATAGACGAACTGGGGCCAACGTCCTGACTTTC
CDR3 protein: CASSSLSVIPYRRTGANVLTF

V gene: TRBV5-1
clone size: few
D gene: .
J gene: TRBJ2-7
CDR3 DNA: TGCGCCAGCAGATCAACGAGGCGCAGCGATGGTTACGAGCAGTACTTC
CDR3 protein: CASRSTRRSDGYEQYF

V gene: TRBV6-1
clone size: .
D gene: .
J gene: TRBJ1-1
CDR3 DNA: TGTGCCAGCAGGTTTGAGACGGGGACTGAAGCTTTCTTT
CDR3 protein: CASRFETGTEAFF

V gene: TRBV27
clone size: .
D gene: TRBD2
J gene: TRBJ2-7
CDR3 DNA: TGTGCCAGCAGTTTCCTAGGACTAGCGGGAGGCGATTTAACCTACGAGCAGTACTTC
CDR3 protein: CASSFLGLAGGDLTYEQYF